Listed here are 13 T cell receptor beta chains from one sample, sequenced in a study of CD8+ T cells in alopecia areata. Treatment in this sample: oral pan-JAK inhibitor, 5-10 mg twice daily. RNA, once extracted, was reverse transcribed into cDNA for use as the sequencing template. Clones were sequenced by immunoSEQ multiplex PCR, and TCRdb holds only the in-frame ones, with some missing. The table records around 70,000 clones, around 29% of them present only once. The specimen was CD8+ T cells sorted from blood, collected at week 4, from a patient treated with tofacitinib. These receptors were obtained from a human donor with alopecia areata.

Only a few counts were recorded for this clone. For the CDR3, the DNA is TGCGCCAGCAGCCCCGGGGGTACGGGGGCCGACTATGGCTACACCTTC. It codes for CASSPGGTGADYGYTF. The genes are TRBV4-1 and TRBJ1-2; possible D gene TRBD1, 6 bases. V was shortened by 4 bases and J by 3 bases, with 18 bases between the two germline ends. The CDR3 has 16 amino acids. CDR1 is MGHRA and CDR2 is YSYEKL in the germline V gene.

This clone occurred a few times. The chain carries TRBV7-9 and TRBJ1-2; D may be TRBD1 (5 bases). The CDR3 loop spans 16 amino acids. Trimming took 1 base from V and 8 from J, leaving 20 bases between them. CDR1 is SEHNR and CDR2 is FQNEAQ in the germline V gene (reference sequence). CDR3 loop: CASSLGGSVAGRGYTF. CDR3 nucleotide sequence: TGTGCCAGCAGCTTAGGTGGTTCGGTGGCAGGGCGCGGCTACACCTTC.

This chain connects TRBV27 to TRBJ1-2, with unresolved D. The CDR3 runs to 14 residues. Per germline, CDR1 MNHEY and CDR2 SMNVEV (reference sequence). Trimming took 0 bases from V and 2 from J, leaving 7 bases between them. The CDR3 bases are TGTGCCAGCAGTTTATCCCACAGAAACTATGGCTACACCTTC. It translates to CASSLSHRNYGYTF.

The CDR3 here is CSVEDRQGPTGELFF. CDR3 DNA: TGCAGCGTTGAAGACCGTCAGGGGCCTACGGGGGAGCTGTTTTTT. The chain links TRBV29-1 to TRBJ2-2; possibly TRBD1 for D (6 bases). Deletions cut 0 bases from V and 8 bases from J, with 16 bases between. The CDR3 covers 15 residues. CDR1 is SQVTM, CDR2 ANQGSEA, per germline.

The rearrangement links TRBV9 to TRBJ2-4, with D possibly matching TRBD2 (6 bases). Germline CDR1 and CDR2: SGDLS and YYNGEE. This CDR3 contains 16 residues. V dropped 0 bases and J dropped 1 base, with 11 bases sitting between them. The CDR3 region has the DNA TGTGCCAGCAGCGTAGATAGCGGTTGGGCCAAAAACATTCAGTACTTC. Translating gives CASSVDSGWAKNIQYF.

With respect to this clone: The sample contains more than one DNA sequence encoding this CDR3. The chain recombines TRBV4-1 with TRBJ2-5; tentatively, D is TRBD2 (5 bases). The germline CDR1 and CDR2 sequences are MGHRA and YSYEKL. Between the trimmed V and J ends, which lost 0 bases and 5 bases, there was a span of 13 bases. The CDR3 is made up of 15 amino acids. The CDR3 bases are TGCGCCAGCAGCCAAGATGGCGGAGGTGGGGAGACCCAGTACTTC. Translation gives CASSQDGGGGETQYF.

This rearrangement joins TRBV29-1 to TRBJ1-2; TRBD1 agrees at 9 bases. CDR1 SQVTM and CDR2 ANQGSEA come from the germline V gene. V trimming: 4 bases; J trimming: 4 bases; junction bases outside the gene matches: 4. The CDR3 consists of 13 residues. The CDR3 bases are TGCAGCGTTGCCCACAGGGGGCTCTATGGCTACACCTTC. Amino acid sequence: CSVAHRGLYGYTF. The full variable domain, with the rest looked up from reference TRBV29-1 and TRBJ1-2, is SAVISQKPSRDICQRGTSLTIQCQVDSQVTMMFWYRQQPGQSLTLIATANQGSEATYESGFVIDKFPISRPNLTFSTLTVSNMSPEDSSIYLCSVAHRGLYGYTFGSGTRLTVV.

The chain employs TRBV29-1 and TRBJ2-1; 7 bases are shared with TRBD2. The CDR3 loop spans 16 amino acids. The germline V gene has CDR1 SQVTM and CDR2 ANQGSEA. V shed 0 bases, J shed 5 bases, and the junction held 10 bases outside the gene matches. The CDR3, as DNA: TGCAGCGTTGAAGATCTCGGTCTAGCGGCCGACAATGAGCAGTTCTTC. Translated, it gives CSVEDLGLAADNEQFF.

V usage is TRBV29-1 and J usage is TRBJ1-2; possibly TRBD1 for D (6 bases). Deletions cut 1 base from V and 0 bases from J, with 15 bases between. Germline V gene lookup returns CDR1 SQVTM and CDR2 ANQGSEA. The CDR3 covers 16 residues. CDR3: CSVEVPGQRANYGYTF. The CDR3 DNA sequence: TGCAGCGTTGAAGTTCCCGGACAGAGAGCTAACTATGGCTACACCTTC.

In regard to this clone: A junction boundary mismatches the germline segment, possibly from a read error. The chain couples TRBV4-1 to TRBJ2-1; the D gene is possibly TRBD2 (5 bases). This CDR3 region has 15 residues. From germline, CDR1 is MGHRA and CDR2 YSYEKL. CDR3 protein: CAISQGGGAGNEQFF. CDR3 bases: TGCGCCATCAGCCAAGGAGGAGGCGCGGGCAATGAGCAGTTCTTC.

This clone has just a few counts. The chain recombines TRBV29-1 with TRBJ2-2, with unresolved D. Germline lookup yields CDR1 SQVTM and CDR2 ANQGSEA. The CDR3 is 11 amino acids. The V gene lost 5 bases and the J gene lost 6 bases, with 7 bases spanning the gap. Here the CDR3 DNA reads TGCAGCGTTCTCAAATCCGGGGAGCTGTTTTTT. Translation gives CSVLKSGELFF.

The V gene is TRBV29-1, the J gene TRBJ2-3; 11 nucleotides align to TRBD1. Germline values: CDR1 SQVTM, CDR2 ANQGSEA. With V trimmed by 5 bases and J by 6 bases, 7 bases remained unmatched. CDR3 size: 14 residues. CDR3 in DNA: TGCAGCGTTCCGGACAGGGGGCAGTCTGATACGCAGTATTTT. The encoded protein is CSVPDRGQSDTQYF.

The rearrangement uses TRBV25-1 and TRBJ1-1; D remains unclear. This CDR3 comprises 14 residues. Trimming removed 4 bases from V and 0 bases from J, with 9 bases in between. Per the germline V gene, CDR1 is MGHDK and CDR2 is SYGVNS. CDR3 loop: CASSVGTMNTEAFF. The CDR3 bases are TGTGCCAGCAGTGTTGGCACAATGAACACTGAAGCTTTCTTT.